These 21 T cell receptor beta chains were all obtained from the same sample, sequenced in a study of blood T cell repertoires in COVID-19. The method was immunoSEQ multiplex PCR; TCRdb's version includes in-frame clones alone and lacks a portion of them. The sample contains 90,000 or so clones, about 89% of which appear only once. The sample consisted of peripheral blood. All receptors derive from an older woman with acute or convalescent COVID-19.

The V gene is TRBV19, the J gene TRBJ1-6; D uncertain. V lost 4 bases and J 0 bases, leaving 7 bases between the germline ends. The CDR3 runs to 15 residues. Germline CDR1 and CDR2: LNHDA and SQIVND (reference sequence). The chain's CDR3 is CASSTGGSYNSPLHF. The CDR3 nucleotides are TGTGCCAGTAGTACAGGAGGCTCCTATAATTCACCCCTCCACTTT.

CDR3 loop: CATQITLGGREKLFF. Written as DNA, the CDR3 is TGTGCCACCCAGATTACGTTGGGGGGTCGTGAAAAACTGTTTTTT. The rearrangement links TRBV6-5 to TRBJ1-4; the D gene is possibly TRBD1 (5 bases). Germline V CDR1 and CDR2: MNHEY, SVGAGI. V was shortened by 10 bases and J by 7 bases, with 22 bases between the two germline ends. The CDR3 is 15 residues long.

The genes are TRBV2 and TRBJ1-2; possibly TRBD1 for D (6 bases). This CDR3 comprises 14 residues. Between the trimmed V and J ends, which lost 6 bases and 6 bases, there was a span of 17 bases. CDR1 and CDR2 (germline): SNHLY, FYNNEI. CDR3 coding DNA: TGTGCCAGCAGACTAAGGGGCAGGGGCGATGGCTACACCTTC. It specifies CASRLRGRGDGYTF.

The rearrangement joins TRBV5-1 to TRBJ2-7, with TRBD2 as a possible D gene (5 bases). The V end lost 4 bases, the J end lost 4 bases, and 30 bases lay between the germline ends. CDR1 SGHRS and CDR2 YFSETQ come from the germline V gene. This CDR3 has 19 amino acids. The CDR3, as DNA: TGCGCCAGCAGCCAAAACACTACTAGAGTGTTCGGGGAACAATACGAGCAGTACGTC. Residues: CASSQNTTRVFGEQYEQYV.

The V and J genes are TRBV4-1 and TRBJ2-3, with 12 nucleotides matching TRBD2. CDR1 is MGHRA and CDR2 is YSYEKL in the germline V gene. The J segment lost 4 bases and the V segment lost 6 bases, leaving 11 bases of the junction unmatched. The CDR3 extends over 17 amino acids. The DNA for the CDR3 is TGCGCCAGCAGATACCAACTAGCGGGAGGACCCCCAGATACGCAGTATTTT. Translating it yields CASRYQLAGGPPDTQYF.

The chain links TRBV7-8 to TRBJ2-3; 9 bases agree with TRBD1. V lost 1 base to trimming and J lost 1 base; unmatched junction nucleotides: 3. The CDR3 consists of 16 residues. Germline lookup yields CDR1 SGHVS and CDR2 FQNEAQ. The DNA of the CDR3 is TGTGCCAGCAGCTTAGAACAGGGGGCCGGCACAGATACGCAGTATTTT. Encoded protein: CASSLEQGAGTDTQYF.

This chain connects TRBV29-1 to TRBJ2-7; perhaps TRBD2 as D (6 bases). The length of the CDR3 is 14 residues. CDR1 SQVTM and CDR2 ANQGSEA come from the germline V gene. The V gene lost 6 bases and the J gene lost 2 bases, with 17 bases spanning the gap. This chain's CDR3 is CSVGDGGLTYEQYF. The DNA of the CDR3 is TGCAGCGTAGGAGACGGGGGTTTGACCTACGAGCAGTACTTC.

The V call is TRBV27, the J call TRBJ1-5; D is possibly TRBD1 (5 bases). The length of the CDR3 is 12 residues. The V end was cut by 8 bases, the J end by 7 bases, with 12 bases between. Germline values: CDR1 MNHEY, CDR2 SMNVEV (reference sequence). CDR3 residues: CASSSRGQPQHF. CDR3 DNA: TGTGCCAGCTCCTCCCGGGGGCAGCCCCAGCATTTT.

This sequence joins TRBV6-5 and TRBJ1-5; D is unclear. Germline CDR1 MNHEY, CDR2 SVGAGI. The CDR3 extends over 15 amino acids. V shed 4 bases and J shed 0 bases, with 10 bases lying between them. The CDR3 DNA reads TGTGCCAGCAGTTGGTCAGGAAATAGCAATCAGCCCCAGCATTTT. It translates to CASSWSGNSNQPQHF.

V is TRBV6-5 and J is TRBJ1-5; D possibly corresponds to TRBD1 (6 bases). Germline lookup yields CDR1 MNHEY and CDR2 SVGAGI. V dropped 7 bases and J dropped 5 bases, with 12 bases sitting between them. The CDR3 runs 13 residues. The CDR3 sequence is CASNTGIYQPQHF. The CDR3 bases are TGTGCCAGCAACACAGGGATTTATCAGCCCCAGCATTTT.

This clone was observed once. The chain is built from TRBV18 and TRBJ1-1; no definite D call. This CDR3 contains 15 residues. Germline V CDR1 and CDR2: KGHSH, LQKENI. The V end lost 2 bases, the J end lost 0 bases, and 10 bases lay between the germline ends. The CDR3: CASSPWVGMNTEAFF. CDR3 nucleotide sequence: TGTGCCAGCTCACCATGGGTCGGGATGAACACTGAAGCTTTCTTT.

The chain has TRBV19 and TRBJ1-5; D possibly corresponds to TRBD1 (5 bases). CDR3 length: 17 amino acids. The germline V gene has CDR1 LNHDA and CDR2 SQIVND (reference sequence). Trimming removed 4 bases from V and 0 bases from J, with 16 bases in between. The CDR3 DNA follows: TGTGCCAGTAGTAATTGGGGCGTGGGGAATAGCAATCAGCCCCAGCATTTT. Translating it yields CASSNWGVGNSNQPQHF.

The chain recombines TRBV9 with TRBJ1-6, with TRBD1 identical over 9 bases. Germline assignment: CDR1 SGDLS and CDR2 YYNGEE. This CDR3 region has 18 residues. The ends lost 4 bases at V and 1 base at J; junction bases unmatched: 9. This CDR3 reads CASSLGTGQGSYNSPLHF. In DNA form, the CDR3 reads TGTGCCAGCAGCCTGGGGACAGGGCAAGGATCCTATAATTCACCCCTCCACTTT.

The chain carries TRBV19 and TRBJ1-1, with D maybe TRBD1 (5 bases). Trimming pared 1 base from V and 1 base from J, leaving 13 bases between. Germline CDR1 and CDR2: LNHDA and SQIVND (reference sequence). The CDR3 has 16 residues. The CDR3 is CASSIVGGFRNTEAFF. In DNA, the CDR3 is TGTGCCAGTAGTATAGTGGGGGGGTTCAGGAACACTGAAGCTTTCTTT.

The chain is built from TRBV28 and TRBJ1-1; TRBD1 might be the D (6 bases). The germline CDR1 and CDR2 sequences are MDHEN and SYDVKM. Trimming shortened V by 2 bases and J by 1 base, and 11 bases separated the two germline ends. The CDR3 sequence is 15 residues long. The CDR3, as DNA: TGTGCCAGCAGTTTAGGGGGGGCGAGGAACACTGAAGCTTTCTTT. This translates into CASSLGGARNTEAFF.

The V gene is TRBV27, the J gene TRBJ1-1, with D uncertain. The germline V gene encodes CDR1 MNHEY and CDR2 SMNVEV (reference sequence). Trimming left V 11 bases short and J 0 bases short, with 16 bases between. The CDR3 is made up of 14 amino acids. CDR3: CAARALGMNTEAFF. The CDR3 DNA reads TGTGCCGCGAGGGCACTAGGCATGAACACTGAAGCTTTCTTT.

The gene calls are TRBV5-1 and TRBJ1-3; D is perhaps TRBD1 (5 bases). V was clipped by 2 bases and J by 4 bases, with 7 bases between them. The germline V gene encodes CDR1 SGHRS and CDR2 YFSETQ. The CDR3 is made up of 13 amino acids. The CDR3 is CASSLSGGNTIYF. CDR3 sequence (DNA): TGCGCCAGCAGCTTATCAGGGGGAAACACCATATATTTT.

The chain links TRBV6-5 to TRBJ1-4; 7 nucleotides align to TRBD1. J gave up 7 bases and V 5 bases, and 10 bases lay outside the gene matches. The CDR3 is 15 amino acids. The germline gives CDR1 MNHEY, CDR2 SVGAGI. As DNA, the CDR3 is TGTGCCAGCAGTCTGCGGACAGGCACATTTGAAAAACTGTTTTTT. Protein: CASSLRTGTFEKLFF.

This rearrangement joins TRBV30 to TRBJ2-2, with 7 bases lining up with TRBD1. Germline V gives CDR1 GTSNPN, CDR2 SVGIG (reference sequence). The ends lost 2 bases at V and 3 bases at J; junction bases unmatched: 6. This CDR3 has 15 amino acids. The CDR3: CAWSHRGLHTGELFF. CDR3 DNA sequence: TGTGCCTGGAGTCACAGGGGCCTTCACACCGGGGAGCTGTTTTTT.

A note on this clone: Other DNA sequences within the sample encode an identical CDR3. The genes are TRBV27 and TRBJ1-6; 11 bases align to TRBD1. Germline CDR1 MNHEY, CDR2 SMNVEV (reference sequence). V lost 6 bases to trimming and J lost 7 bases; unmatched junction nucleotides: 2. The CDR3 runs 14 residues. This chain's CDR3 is CASRRTGGNSPLHF. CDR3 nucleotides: TGTGCCAGCAGGCGGACAGGGGGCAATTCACCCCTCCACTTT.

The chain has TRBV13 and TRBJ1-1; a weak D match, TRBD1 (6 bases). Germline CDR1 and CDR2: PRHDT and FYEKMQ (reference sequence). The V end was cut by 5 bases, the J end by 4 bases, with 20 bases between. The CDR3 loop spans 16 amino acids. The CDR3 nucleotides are TGTGCCAGCAGCCCCGTAAAACAGGGAAAAGGCACTGAAGCTTTCTTT. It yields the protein CASSPVKQGKGTEAFF.